These T cell receptor beta chains were read from a single sample in a study of T cells in Graves' hyperthyroidism and ophthalmopathy. TCRdb fed the multiplex PCR reads into MiXCR, producing one record per CDR3 protein. The repertoire includes 550,000 to 800,000 distinct CDR3 sequences, about a sixth of them detected once, and 8.4% sits in the top ten. The sample taken for sequencing was blood. Every receptor here comes from a man aged 18-30 years with Graves' hyperthyroidism. Each CDR3 is given with its conserved first and last residue. The D gene is left open where the match is weak. Rows may omit the clone size; those that give it use once, few, many or a size class.

TRBV24-1	NA	TRBJ2-7	NA	12	CATSDTENEQYF	TGTGCCACCAGTGATACAGAAAACGAGCAGTACTTC
TRBV12-3/TRBV12-4	many	TRBJ1-2	TRBD1	12	CASRDRGYGYTF	TGTGCCAGCAGGGACAGGGGTTATGGCTACACCTTC
TRBV5-1	NA	TRBJ2-4	TRBD1	15	CASSHSGTGGDIQYF	TGCGCCAGCAGCCATTCTGGGACAGGGGGGGACATTCAGTACTTC
TRBV20-1	many	TRBJ2-7	TRBD2	15	CSASHGTSGSYEQYF	TGCAGTGCTAGCCACGGGACTAGCGGCTCCTACGAGCAGTACTTC
TRBV5-1	NA	TRBJ2-5	TRBD2	16	CASSLALAGGRETQYF	TGCGCCAGCAGCTTGGCCCTAGCGGGAGGAAGGGAGACCCAGTACTTC
TRBV28	few	TRBJ2-7	NA	14	CASTGRDFTYEQYF	TGTGCCAGCACAGGCAGGGATTTTACCTACGAGCAGTACTTC
TRBV11-2	few	TRBJ2-1	TRBD1	17	CASSPGTGGLSYNEQFF	TGTGCCAGCAGCCCAGGGACAGGGGGACTATCCTACAATGAGCAGTTCTTC
TRBV18	many	TRBJ2-2	TRBD1	16	CASSPRGQSNTGELFF	TGTGCCAGCTCACCACGGGGACAGTCGAACACCGGGGAGCTGTTTTTT
TRBV5-4	few	TRBJ2-4	TRBD1	17	CASSYGTGGGVGNIQYF	TGTGCCAGCAGCTATGGGACAGGAGGAGGGGTGGGAAACATTCAGTACTTC
TRBV5-8	few	TRBJ2-7	NA	13	CASSFSRQQEQYF	TGTGCCAGCAGCTTCAGCCGACAACAAGAGCAGTACTTC
TRBV20-1	few	TRBJ2-4	NA	13	CSARLVSKNIQYF	TGCAGTGCTAGACTAGTTTCCAAAAACATTCAGTACTTC
TRBV7-3	many	TRBJ2-1	TRBD2	15	CASSPGLALNNEQFF	TGTGCCAGCAGCCCGGGACTAGCCCTGAACAATGAGCAGTTCTTC
TRBV3-1	NA	TRBJ2-5	NA	15	CASSQEGTPGEAQYF	TGTGCCAGCAGCCAAGAAGGTACCCCCGGGGAGGCCCAGTACTTC
TRBV28	many	TRBJ2-6	NA	15	CASSLSGSGANVLTF	TGTGCCAGCAGTTTAAGCGGCTCTGGGGCCAACGTCCTGACTTTC
TRBV20-1	NA	TRBJ2-1	NA	14	CSASSNLAIDEQFF	TGCAGTGCTAGCTCCAACCTAGCGATCGATGAGCAGTTCTTC
TRBV10-3	NA	TRBJ2-7	NA	14	CATRGGVVTYEQYF	TGTGCCACCAGAGGAGGGGTCGTAACCTACGAGCAGTACTTC
TRBV6-5	few	TRBJ2-2	NA	16	CASSYSRQTNTGEPFF	TGTGCCAGCAGTTACTCGAGACAGACTAACACCGGGGAGCCGTTTTTT
TRBV12-3/TRBV12-4	many	TRBJ2-5	NA	14	CASSPNGGGETQYF	TGTGCCAGCAGTCCAAATGGGGGCGGAGAGACCCAGTACTTC
TRBV2	few	TRBJ2-4	NA	13	CASSDTTENIQYF	TGTGCCAGCAGTGATACGACAGAAAACATTCAGTACTTC
TRBV18	many	TRBJ1-2	NA	14	CASSPERLYYGYTF	TGTGCCAGCTCACCAGAACGGCTTTACTATGGCTACACCTTC
TRBV20-1	NA	TRBJ2-1	TRBD1	14	CSAGTGGGSGEQFF	TGCAGTGCTGGGACAGGGGGGGGGTCCGGCGAGCAGTTCTTC
TRBV12-3/TRBV12-4	few	TRBJ1-1	TRBD1	13	CASSSRQGVSAFF	TGTGCCAGCAGTTCTCGACAGGGTGTGTCAGCTTTCTTT
TRBV9	NA	TRBJ1-2	NA	14	CASSVAGQPYGYTF	TGTGCCAGCAGCGTAGCAGGACAGCCCTATGGCTACACCTTC
TRBV2	many	TRBJ1-3	NA	14	CASSVEQSGNTIYF	TGTGCCAGCAGTGTGGAACAATCTGGAAACACCATATATTTT
TRBV3-1	NA	TRBJ1-2	NA	14	CASSFLGGNDGYTF	TGTGCCAGCAGCTTTCTGGGAGGGAACGATGGCTACACCTTC
TRBV2	many	TRBJ1-6	NA	13	CASSASYNSPLHF	TGTGCCAGCAGTGCTTCCTATAATTCACCCCTCCACTTT
TRBV12-3/TRBV12-4	many	TRBJ2-7	NA	14	CASSSGTSGGEQYF	TGTGCCAGCAGTTCTGGGACGTCGGGCGGCGAGCAGTACTTC
TRBV12-3/TRBV12-4	many	TRBJ1-1	NA	16	CASSLLGSAGNTEAFF	TGTGCCAGCAGTTTATTGGGGTCGGCAGGGAACACTGAAGCTTTCTTT
TRBV6-1	few	TRBJ1-3	NA	15	CASSYSGTLGNTIYF	TGTGCCAGCAGTTACAGCGGGACTCTCGGAAACACCATATATTTT
TRBV7-2	NA	TRBJ2-7	TRBD2	18	CASSLARSSGSSNYEQYF	TGTGCCAGCAGCTTAGCGAGGTCTAGCGGGAGTAGCAACTACGAGCAGTACTTC
TRBV18	NA	TRBJ2-2	TRBD2	17	CASSPGAGVMDTGELFF	TGTGCCAGCTCACCAGGGGCGGGAGTTATGGACACCGGGGAGCTGTTTTTT